Included here is one T cell receptor beta chain sequence, with context. Its target is unknown. The length of the CDR3 is 19 residues. V lost 2 bases and J lost 0, with 23 bases in between. Germline CDR1 SGHRS, CDR2 YFSETQ. Library preparation for TCR beta used quantitative 5'-RACE with molecular barcodes. Via MiXCR, TCRdb re-called the 5' RACE reads, giving one row per CDR3 protein. Of hundreds of thousands of distinct CDR3 sequences listed, over 9.5% were seen once; the top ten hold 0.51%. The sample is drawn from a study of CD8 T cells in ankylosing spondylitis. The study's findings and limits: Ankylosing spondylitis blood appeared to carry a characteristic TCR beta motif of several highly homologous variants. Disease-associated clones were reportedly significantly overrepresented in matched ankylosing spondylitis synovial fluid. Within peripheral blood, clones linked to disease were CD8+ and relatively rare.

Sequencing was performed on blood, either unsorted or a sorted T cell fraction (not recorded which). V is TRBV5-1 and J is TRBJ1-1; D unresolved. This sequence was found in a male donor with ankylosing spondylitis. The DNA of the CDR3 is TGCGCCAGCAGCTTAATGCCGGCCATCCCACTCCTTATGAACACTGAAGCTTTCTTT. Its translation: CASSLMPAIPLLMNTEAFF.